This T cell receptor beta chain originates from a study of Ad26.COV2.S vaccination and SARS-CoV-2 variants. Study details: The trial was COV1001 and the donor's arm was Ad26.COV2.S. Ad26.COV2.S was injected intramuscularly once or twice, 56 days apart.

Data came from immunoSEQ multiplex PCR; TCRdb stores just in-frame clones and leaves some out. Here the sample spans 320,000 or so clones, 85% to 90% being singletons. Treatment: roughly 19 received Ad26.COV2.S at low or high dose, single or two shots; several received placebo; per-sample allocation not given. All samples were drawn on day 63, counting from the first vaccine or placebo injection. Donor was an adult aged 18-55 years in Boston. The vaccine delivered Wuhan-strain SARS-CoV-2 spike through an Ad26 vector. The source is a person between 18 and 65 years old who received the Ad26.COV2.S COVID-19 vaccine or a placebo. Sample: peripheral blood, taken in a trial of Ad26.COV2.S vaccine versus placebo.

CDR3 in amino acids: CAIYRGSFSGELFF. DNA for the CDR3: TGTGCCATCTACAGGGGGTCTTTTTCCGGGGAGCTGTTTTTT. V gene TRBV2 combines with J gene TRBJ2-2, with TRBD1 matching over 8 bases. The V gene's germline CDR1 is SNHLY and CDR2 FYNNEI. V lost 10 bases and J lost 6; bases outside the gene matches: 10. This CDR3 is built from 14 residues.